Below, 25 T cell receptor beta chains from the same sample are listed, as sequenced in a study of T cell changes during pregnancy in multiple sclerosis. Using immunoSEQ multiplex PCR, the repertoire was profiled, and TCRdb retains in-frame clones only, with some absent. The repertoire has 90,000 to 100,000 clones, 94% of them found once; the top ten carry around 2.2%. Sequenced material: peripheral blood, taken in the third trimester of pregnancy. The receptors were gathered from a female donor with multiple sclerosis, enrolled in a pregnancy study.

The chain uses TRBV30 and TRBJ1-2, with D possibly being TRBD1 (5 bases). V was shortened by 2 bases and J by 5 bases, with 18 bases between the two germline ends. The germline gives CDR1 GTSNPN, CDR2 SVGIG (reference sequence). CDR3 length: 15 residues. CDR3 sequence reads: CAWSSGRAKRYGYTF. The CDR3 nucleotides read TGTGCCTGGAGTTCGGGCAGGGCTAAACGGTATGGCTACACCTTC.

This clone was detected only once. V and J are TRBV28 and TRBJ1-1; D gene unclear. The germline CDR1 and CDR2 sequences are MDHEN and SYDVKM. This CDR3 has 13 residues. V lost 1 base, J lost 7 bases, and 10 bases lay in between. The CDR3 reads CASSLLRSFEAFF. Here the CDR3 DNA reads TGTGCCAGCAGTTTATTGAGAAGCTTTGAAGCTTTCTTT. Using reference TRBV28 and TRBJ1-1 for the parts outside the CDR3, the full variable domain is DVKVTQSSRYLVKRTGEKVFLECVQDMDHENMFWYRQDPGLGLRLIYFSYDVKMKEKGDIPEGYSVSREKKERFSLILESASTNQTSMYLCASSLLRSFEAFFGQGTRLTVV.

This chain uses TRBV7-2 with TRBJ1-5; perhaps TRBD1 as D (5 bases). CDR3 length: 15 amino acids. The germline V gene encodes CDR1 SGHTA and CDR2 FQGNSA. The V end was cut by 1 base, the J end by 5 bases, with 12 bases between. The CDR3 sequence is CASSLGGGVYQPQHF. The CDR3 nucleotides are TGTGCCAGCAGCTTAGGGGGAGGGGTTTATCAGCCCCAGCATTTT. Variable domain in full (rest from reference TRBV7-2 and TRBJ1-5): GAGVSQSPSNKVTEKGKDVELRCDPISGHTALYWYRQSLGQGLEFLIYFQGNSAPDKSGLPSDRFSAERTGGSVSTLTIQRTQQEDSAVYLCASSLGGGVYQPQHFGDGTRLSIL.

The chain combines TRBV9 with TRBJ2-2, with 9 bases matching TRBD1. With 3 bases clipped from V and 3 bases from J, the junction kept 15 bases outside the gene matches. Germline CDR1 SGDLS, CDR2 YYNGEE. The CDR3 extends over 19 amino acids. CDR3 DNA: TGTGCCAGCAGCGCCCTTGCCCCGGGGACAGGGCCCCACACCGGGGAGCTGTTTTTT. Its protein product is CASSALAPGTGPHTGELFF.

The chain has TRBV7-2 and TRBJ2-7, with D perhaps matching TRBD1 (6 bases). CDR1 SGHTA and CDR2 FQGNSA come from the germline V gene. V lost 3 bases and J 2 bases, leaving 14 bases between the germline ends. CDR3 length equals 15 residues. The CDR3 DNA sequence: TGTGCCAGCAGCTTTTTGATGCAGGGGACCTACGAGCAGTACTTC. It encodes CASSFLMQGTYEQYF.

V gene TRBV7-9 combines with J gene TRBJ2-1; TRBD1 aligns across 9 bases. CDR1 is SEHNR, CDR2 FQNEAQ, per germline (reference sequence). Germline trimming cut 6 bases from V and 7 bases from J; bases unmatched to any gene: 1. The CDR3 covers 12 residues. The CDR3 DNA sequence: TGTGCCAGCAGGGACAGGGGTAATGAGCAGTTCTTC. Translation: CASRDRGNEQFF.

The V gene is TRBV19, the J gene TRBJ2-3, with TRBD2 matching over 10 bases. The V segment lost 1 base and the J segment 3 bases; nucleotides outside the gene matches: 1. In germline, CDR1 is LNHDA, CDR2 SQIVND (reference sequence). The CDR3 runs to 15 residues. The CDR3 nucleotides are TGTGCCAGTAGTATAGCTAGCGGGAGTACAGATACGCAGTATTTT. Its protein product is CASSIASGSTDTQYF.

The CDR3 is CASRLPPGVYGYTF. In DNA, the CDR3 is TGTGCCAGCAGACTCCCCCCCGGGGTCTATGGCTACACCTTC. The V and J genes are TRBV7-2 and TRBJ1-2; no clear D gene. The CDR3 is made up of 14 amino acids. Trimming took 6 bases from V and 4 from J, leaving 15 bases between them. Per the germline V gene, CDR1 is SGHTA and CDR2 is FQGNSA.

The CDR3: CASSLGAGAYEKLFF. DNA of the CDR3: TGTGCCAGCAGCTTAGGTGCAGGGGCTTATGAAAAACTGTTTTTT. The rearrangement joins TRBV7-6 to TRBJ1-4, with a weak D call TRBD1 (6 bases). The length of the CDR3 is 15 residues. Trimming cost V 1 base and J 6 bases, with 12 bases left between them. The V gene's germline CDR1 is SGHVS and CDR2 FNYEAQ.

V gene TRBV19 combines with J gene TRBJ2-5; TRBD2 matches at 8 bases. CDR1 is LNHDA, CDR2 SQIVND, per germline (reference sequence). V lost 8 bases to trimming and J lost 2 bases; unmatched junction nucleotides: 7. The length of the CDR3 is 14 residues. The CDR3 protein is CASGPSGPQETQYF. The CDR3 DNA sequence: TGTGCCAGTGGGCCTAGCGGGCCACAAGAGACCCAGTACTTC.

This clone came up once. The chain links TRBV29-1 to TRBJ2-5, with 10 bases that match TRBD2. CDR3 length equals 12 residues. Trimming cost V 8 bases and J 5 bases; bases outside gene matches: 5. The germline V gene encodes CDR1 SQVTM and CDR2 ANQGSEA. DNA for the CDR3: TGCAGCACCCTAGCGGGAGCTGAGACCCAGTACTTC. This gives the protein CSTLAGAETQYF.

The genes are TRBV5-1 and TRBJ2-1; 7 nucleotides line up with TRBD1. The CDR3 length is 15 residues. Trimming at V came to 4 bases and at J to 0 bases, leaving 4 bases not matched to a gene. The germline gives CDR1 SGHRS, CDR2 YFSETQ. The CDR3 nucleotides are TGCGCCAGCAGCCTGGACAGGAGCTCCTACAATGAGCAGTTCTTC. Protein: CASSLDRSSYNEQFF.

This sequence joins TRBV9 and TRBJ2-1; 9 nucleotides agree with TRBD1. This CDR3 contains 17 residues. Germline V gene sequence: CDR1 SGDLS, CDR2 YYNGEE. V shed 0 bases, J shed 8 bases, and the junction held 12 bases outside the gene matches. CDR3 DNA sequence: TGTGCCAGCAGCGTAGTGAGGACAGGGGACCATGGATATGAGCAGTTCTTC. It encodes CASSVVRTGDHGYEQFF.

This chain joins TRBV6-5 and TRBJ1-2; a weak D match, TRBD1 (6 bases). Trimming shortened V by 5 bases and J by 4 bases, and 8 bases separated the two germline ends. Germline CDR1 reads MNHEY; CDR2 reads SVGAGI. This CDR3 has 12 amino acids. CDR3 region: CASSTGTYGYTF. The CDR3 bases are TGTGCCAGCAGTACAGGGACCTATGGCTACACCTTC.

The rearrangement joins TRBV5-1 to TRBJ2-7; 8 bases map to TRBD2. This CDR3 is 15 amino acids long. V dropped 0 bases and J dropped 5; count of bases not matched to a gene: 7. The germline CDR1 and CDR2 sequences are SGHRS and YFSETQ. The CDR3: CASSLDLPGGDEQYF. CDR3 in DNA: TGCGCCAGCAGCTTGGACCTACCGGGGGGGGACGAGCAGTACTTC.

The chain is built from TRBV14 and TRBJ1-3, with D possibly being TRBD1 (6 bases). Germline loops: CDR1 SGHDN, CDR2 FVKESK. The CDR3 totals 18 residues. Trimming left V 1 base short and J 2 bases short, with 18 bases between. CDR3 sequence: CASSQATGNVGTGNTIYF. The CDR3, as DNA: TGTGCCAGCAGCCAAGCTACAGGGAACGTCGGGACTGGAAACACCATATATTTT.

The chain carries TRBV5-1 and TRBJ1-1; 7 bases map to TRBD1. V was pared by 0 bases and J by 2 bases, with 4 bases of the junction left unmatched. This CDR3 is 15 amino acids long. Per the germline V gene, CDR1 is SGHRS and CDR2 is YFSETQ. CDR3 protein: CASSLVGTVNTEAFF. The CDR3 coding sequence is TGCGCCAGCAGCTTGGTGGGGACAGTAAACACTGAAGCTTTCTTT.

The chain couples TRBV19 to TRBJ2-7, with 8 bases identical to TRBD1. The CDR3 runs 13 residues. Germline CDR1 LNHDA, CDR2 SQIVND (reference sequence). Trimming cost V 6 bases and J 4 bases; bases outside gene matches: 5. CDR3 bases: TGTGCCAGTAGCAAGACAGGGGTATACGAGCAGTACTTC. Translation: CASSKTGVYEQYF.

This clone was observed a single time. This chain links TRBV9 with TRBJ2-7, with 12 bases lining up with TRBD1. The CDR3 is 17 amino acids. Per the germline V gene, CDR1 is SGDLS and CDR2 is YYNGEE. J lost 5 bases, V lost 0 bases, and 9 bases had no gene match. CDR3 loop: CASSVDPLGQGADEQYF. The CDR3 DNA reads TGTGCCAGCAGCGTAGATCCCTTGGGACAGGGGGCCGACGAGCAGTACTTC.

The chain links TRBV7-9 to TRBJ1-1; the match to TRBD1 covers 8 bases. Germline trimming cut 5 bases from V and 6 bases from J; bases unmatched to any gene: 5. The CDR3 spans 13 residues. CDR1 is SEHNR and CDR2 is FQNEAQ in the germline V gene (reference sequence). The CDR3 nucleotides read TGTGCCAGCAGCGAGACAGGGGCCCCTGAAGCTTTCTTT. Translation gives CASSETGAPEAFF. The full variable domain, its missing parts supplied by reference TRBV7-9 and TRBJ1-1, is DTGVSQNPRHKITKRGQNVTFRCDPISEHNRLYWYRQTLGQGPEFLTYFQNEAQLEKSRLLSDRFSAERPKGSFSTLEIQRTEQGDSAMYLCASSETGAPEAFFGQGTRLTVV.

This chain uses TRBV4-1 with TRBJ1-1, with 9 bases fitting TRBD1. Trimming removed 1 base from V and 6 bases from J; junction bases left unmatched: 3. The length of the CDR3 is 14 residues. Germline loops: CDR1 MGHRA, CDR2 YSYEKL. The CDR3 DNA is TGCGCCAGCAGCCAAGGGGGGGACAGGGCTGAAGCTTTCTTT. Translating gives CASSQGGDRAEAFF.

The CDR3, as DNA: TGTGCCAGCAGTGAAGGATGGCAGTACCAAGAGACCCAGTACTTC. This sequence encodes CASSEGWQYQETQYF. J is TRBJ2-5 and V is TRBV6-1; D call uncertain. Deletions cut 1 base from V and 0 bases from J, with 9 bases between. The CDR3 sequence is 15 residues long. In germline, CDR1 is MNHNS, CDR2 SASEGT.

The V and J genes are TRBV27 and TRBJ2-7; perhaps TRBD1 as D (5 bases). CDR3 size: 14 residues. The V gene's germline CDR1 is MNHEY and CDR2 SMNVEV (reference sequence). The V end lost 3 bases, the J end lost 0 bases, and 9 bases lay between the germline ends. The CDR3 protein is CASSFLDNSYEQYF. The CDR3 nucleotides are TGTGCCAGCAGTTTCTTGGACAACTCCTACGAGCAGTACTTC.

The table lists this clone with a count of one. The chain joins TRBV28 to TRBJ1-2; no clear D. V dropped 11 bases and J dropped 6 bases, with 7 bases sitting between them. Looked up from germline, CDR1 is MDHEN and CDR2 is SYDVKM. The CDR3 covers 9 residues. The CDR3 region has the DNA TGTGCCGGCCAGGATGGCTACACCTTC. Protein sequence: CAGQDGYTF.

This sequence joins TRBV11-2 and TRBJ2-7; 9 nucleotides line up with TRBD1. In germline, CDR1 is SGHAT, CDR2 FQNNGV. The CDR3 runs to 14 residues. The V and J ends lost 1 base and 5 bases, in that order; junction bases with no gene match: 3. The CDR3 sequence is CASSLGTGDDEQYF. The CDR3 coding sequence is TGTGCCAGCAGCTTAGGGACAGGGGACGACGAGCAGTACTTC.